These 31 T cell receptor beta chains came from one sample sequenced in a study of Ad26.COV2.S vaccination and SARS-CoV-2 variants. Treatment indicated: 15 to 20 received Ad26.COV2.S at low or high dose, single or two shots; several received placebo; per-sample allocation not given. The samples were gathered on day 63 after the first injection of vaccine or placebo. Clones were sequenced by immunoSEQ multiplex PCR, and TCRdb holds only the in-frame ones, with some missing. This table holds around 450,000 clones, about 90% found once. This material consisted of peripheral blood, taken in a trial of Ad26.COV2.S vaccine versus placebo. All receptors derive from a person between 18 and 65 years old who received the Ad26.COV2.S COVID-19 vaccine or a placebo.

V usage is TRBV5-1 and J usage is TRBJ2-2; the D is unclear. CDR1 and CDR2 (germline): SGHRS, YFSETQ. The CDR3 covers 15 residues. V was cut by 3 bases and J by 4 bases, with 13 bases left in between. CDR3 sequence (DNA): TGCGCCAGCAGCTCCCGTCTTCCGGGCACCGGGGAGCTGTTTTTT. It codes for CASSSRLPGTGELFF.

This clone came up once. The genes are TRBV7-2 and TRBJ2-5; TRBD2 agrees at 13 bases. The junction had 6 bases not matched to a gene; V was cut back by 3 bases and J by 5 bases. Germline V gene lookup returns CDR1 SGHTA and CDR2 FQGNSA. The CDR3 contains 16 residues. The DNA of the CDR3 is TGTGCCAGCAGCTTCGGACTAGCGGGAGTAGTTGAGACCCAGTACTTC. Translating gives CASSFGLAGVVETQYF.

This clone occurred a few times. The chain recombines TRBV27 with TRBJ2-1, with 12 bases fitting TRBD2. CDR3 length: 15 residues. V lost 4 bases, J lost 8 bases, and 6 bases stayed unmatched. From germline, CDR1 is MNHEY and CDR2 SMNVEV (reference sequence). CDR3 sequence (DNA): TGTGCCAGCAGTTCTAGACTAGCGGGAGCGGATGAGCAGTTCTTC. The encoded protein is CASSSRLAGADEQFF.

V usage is TRBV19 and J usage is TRBJ1-1, with 9 bases identical to TRBD1. This CDR3 is 17 amino acids long. CDR1 is LNHDA and CDR2 is SQIVND in the germline V gene (reference sequence). The trim removed 7 bases at V and 4 bases at J, leaving 16 bases unmatched. The CDR3 nucleotides read TGTGCCAGTACCCCGACAGGGGGAGTAACGGGTGGCACTGAAGCTTTCTTT. Translated, it gives CASTPTGGVTGGTEAFF.

The V gene is TRBV27, the J gene TRBJ2-1; no firm D call. The CDR3 has 12 amino acids. Trimming shortened V by 3 bases and J by 5 bases, and 5 bases separated the two germline ends. Germline V gene lookup returns CDR1 MNHEY and CDR2 SMNVEV (reference sequence). The CDR3: CASSFGDNEQFF. CDR3 bases: TGTGCCAGCAGTTTTGGGGACAATGAGCAGTTCTTC.

V is TRBV5-4 and J is TRBJ2-5; maybe TRBD1 (6 bases). The CDR3 totals 15 residues. CDR1 and CDR2 from the germline V gene are SGHNT and YYREEE (reference sequence). The V end was cut by 4 bases, the J end by 2 bases, with 15 bases between. CDR3 coding DNA: TGTGCCAGCAGCCAAAGGGGCACAGGGCAAGAGACCCAGTACTTC. Amino acid sequence: CASSQRGTGQETQYF.

The chain combines TRBV6-1 with TRBJ1-3; maybe TRBD1 (5 bases). V was pared by 1 base and J by 2 bases, with 9 bases between. This CDR3 is built from 15 residues. Germline assignment: CDR1 MNHNS and CDR2 SASEGT. The CDR3 loop is CASSEEGRPGNTIYF. The CDR3 coding sequence is TGTGCCAGCAGTGAAGAGGGGAGACCTGGAAACACCATATATTTT.

The rearrangement joins TRBV14 to TRBJ1-1, with unresolved D. CDR3 size: 12 residues. Looked up from germline, CDR1 is SGHDN and CDR2 is FVKESK. V was pared by 4 bases and J by 1 base, with 4 bases between. CDR3 nucleotides: TGTGCCAGCAGCCGAGGGAACACTGAAGCTTTCTTT. The encoded protein is CASSRGNTEAFF.

This clone was recorded only once. The chain links TRBV7-8 to TRBJ1-5; a possible D gene is TRBD1 (6 bases). This CDR3 contains 14 residues. Trimming took 5 bases from V and 0 from J, leaving 8 bases between them. Germline CDR1 and CDR2: SGHVS and FQNEAQ. The CDR3 DNA sequence: TGTGCCAGCAGCCGGACAGTTAGCAATCAGCCCCAGCATTTT. This codes for CASSRTVSNQPQHF.

V and J are TRBV3-1 (or the pseudogene TRBV3-2) and TRBJ2-7, with 12 bases aligning to TRBD1. The CDR3 covers 16 residues. The germline gives CDR1 LGHDT, CDR2 YNNKEL (reference sequence). V shed 1 base and J 3 bases; nucleotides not matched to a gene: 4. CDR3 nucleotides: TGTGCCAGCAGCCAAGGAAGGGACAGGGGGCTCTACGAGCAGTACTTC. This encodes CASSQGRDRGLYEQYF.

This clone was counted only a few times. The rearrangement joins TRBV3-1 (or the pseudogene TRBV3-2) to TRBJ1-5; D unresolved. CDR3 length: 15 residues. CDR1 and CDR2 from the germline V gene are LGHDT and YNNKEL (reference sequence). Between the trimmed V and J ends, which lost 0 bases and 4 bases, there was a span of 10 bases. For the CDR3, the DNA is TGTGCCAGCAGCCAAGATGGCAGGAGTAATCAGCCCCAGCATTTT. Translation gives CASSQDGRSNQPQHF.

This chain's CDR3 is CASSERGDRAYGYTF. CDR3 nucleotide sequence: TGCGCCAGCAGTGAGAGGGGAGACAGGGCCTATGGCTACACCTTC. The chain joins TRBV10-2 to TRBJ1-2; 7 bases are a match to TRBD1. Per germline, CDR1 WSHSY and CDR2 SAAADI. With V trimmed by 2 bases and J by 4 bases, 7 bases remained unmatched. This CDR3 comprises 15 residues.

The CDR3 coding sequence is TGCAGCGTTCTTTTCCGGTTGAACACTGAAGCTTTCTTT. Translated, it gives CSVLFRLNTEAFF. V usage is TRBV29-1 and J usage is TRBJ1-1; D is unresolved. With 5 bases removed from V and 0 bases from J, the gap between germline ends came to 10 bases. The CDR3 loop spans 13 amino acids. CDR1 and CDR2 from the germline V gene are SQVTM and ANQGSEA.

The chain links TRBV6-5 to TRBJ2-5, with 9 bases aligning to TRBD1. With V trimmed by 2 bases and J by 5 bases, 6 bases remained unmatched. Germline loops: CDR1 MNHEY, CDR2 SVGAGI. This CDR3 has 15 amino acids. As DNA, the CDR3 is TGTGCCAGCAGTTACCCTACAGGGGGCAAGGAGACCCAGTACTTC. Its protein product is CASSYPTGGKETQYF.

With respect to this clone: The same CDR3 is also encoded by other DNA sequences in this sample. The V call is TRBV15, the J call TRBJ2-7; D gene ambiguous. Between the trimmed V and J ends, which lost 3 bases and 0 bases, there was a span of 6 bases. Per the germline V gene, CDR1 is LNHNV and CDR2 is YYDKDF (reference sequence). This CDR3 is built from 13 residues. The CDR3 nucleotides are TGTGCCACCAGCAGGGACCGCTCCTACGAGCAGTACTTC. It codes for CATSRDRSYEQYF.

V is TRBV13 and J is TRBJ2-2; the D is unclear. This CDR3 spans 12 amino acids. The V and J ends lost 2 bases and 6 bases respectively, with 4 bases between them. CDR1 is PRHDT, CDR2 FYEKMQ, per germline (reference sequence). DNA for the CDR3: TGTGCCAGCAGCTTATATCCCGGGGAGCTGTTTTTT. Protein sequence: CASSLYPGELFF.

The V gene is TRBV7-2, the J gene TRBJ2-1; D is unresolved. CDR1 SGHTA and CDR2 FQGNSA come from the germline V gene. This CDR3 is built from 16 residues. The V end lost 1 base, the J end lost 1 base, and 11 bases lay between the germline ends. CDR3 DNA: TGTGCCAGCAGCTTAGTTAGGGTAGGATCCTACAATGAGCAGTTCTTC. Translating it yields CASSLVRVGSYNEQFF.

This chain links TRBV20-1 with TRBJ2-5, with D uncertain. Germline V lookup: CDR1 DFQATT, CDR2 SNEGSKA (reference sequence). The CDR3 is made up of 15 amino acids. The ends were cut back, 3 bases at V and 1 base at J, with 15 bases in the middle. CDR3 bases: TGCAGTGCTAGTCCCAGCGCGATACTCCAAGAGACCCAGTACTTC. Its translation: CSASPSAILQETQYF.

This sequence joins TRBV18 and TRBJ2-7; D might be TRBD1 (5 bases). CDR1 is KGHSH and CDR2 is LQKENI in the germline V gene. The CDR3 covers 14 residues. Trimming left V 0 bases short and J 4 bases short, with 10 bases between. CDR3 amino acids: CASSPPADSYEQYF. In DNA form, the CDR3 reads TGTGCCAGCTCACCACCTGCCGACAGTTACGAGCAGTACTTC. Complete variable domain (other parts from reference TRBV18 and TRBJ2-7): NAGVMQNPRHLVRRRGQEARLRCSPMKGHSHVYWYRQLPEEGLKFMVYLQKENIIDESGMPKERFSAEFPKEGPSILRIQQVVRGDSAAYFCASSPPADSYEQYFGPGTRLTVT.

V gene TRBV9 combines with J gene TRBJ1-3; D remains unclear. CDR3 length: 16 amino acids. The germline V gene encodes CDR1 SGDLS and CDR2 YYNGEE. Between the trimmed V and J ends, which lost 2 bases and 0 bases, there was a span of 12 bases. The CDR3 coding sequence is TGTGCCAGCAGCGTCTCGGACGGTAGCTCTGGAAACACCATATATTTT. This sequence encodes CASSVSDGSSGNTIYF.

The genes are TRBV9 and TRBJ2-7, with D perhaps TRBD2 (5 bases). Trimming left V 0 bases short and J 2 bases short, with 12 bases between. CDR1 SGDLS and CDR2 YYNGEE come from the germline V gene. The CDR3 runs to 15 residues. CDR3 bases: TGTGCCAGCAGCGTAGGAAGGCACGGGACCTACGAGCAGTACTTC. Its translation is CASSVGRHGTYEQYF.

The chain combines TRBV19 with TRBJ2-1; D possibly corresponds to TRBD2 (6 bases). The CDR3 runs to 16 residues. Germline loops: CDR1 LNHDA, CDR2 SQIVND (reference sequence). Between the trimmed V and J ends, which lost 6 bases and 2 bases, there was a span of 17 bases. CDR3 loop: CASRLTGTGAYNEQFF. In nucleotides, the CDR3 is TGTGCCAGTAGATTGACCGGGACTGGAGCCTACAATGAGCAGTTCTTC.

This chain connects TRBV2 to TRBJ2-1; 7 nucleotides line up with TRBD1. Trimming took 6 bases from V and 10 from J; bases not matched to a gene: 9. Germline V gene data show CDR1 as SNHLY and CDR2 as FYNNEI. The CDR3 runs 13 residues. This CDR3 is CASRPTGFEEQFF. The DNA for the CDR3 is TGTGCCAGCAGACCGACAGGGTTCGAGGAGCAGTTCTTC.

The rearrangement links TRBV6-2 or TRBV6-3 to TRBJ2-7; 9 nucleotides match TRBD1. This CDR3 region has 15 residues. Germline V gene sequence: CDR1 MNHEY, CDR2 SVGEGT. The V gene end was trimmed by 6 bases and the J gene end by 3 bases; junction bases not matched to a gene: 9. CDR3 DNA sequence: TGTGCCAGCAGCCTGGGGACAGGGATCTTCTACGAGCAGTACTTC. As protein: CASSLGTGIFYEQYF.

V gene TRBV5-1 combines with J gene TRBJ2-1; D is unclear. The CDR3 spans 14 residues. V lost 0 bases and J lost 6, with 10 bases in between. CDR1 is SGHRS and CDR2 is YFSETQ in the germline V gene. The CDR3 protein is CASSLASAGNEQFF. CDR3 DNA sequence: TGCGCCAGCAGCTTGGCCTCGGCAGGCAATGAGCAGTTCTTC.

The chain is built from TRBV6-5 and TRBJ2-1; no reliable D call. CDR1 and CDR2 from the germline V gene are MNHEY and SVGAGI. V shed 6 bases and J shed 2 bases, with 11 bases lying between them. The CDR3 sequence is 14 residues long. CDR3 sequence reads: CASRRTDPYNEQFF. The CDR3 coding sequence is TGTGCCAGCAGAAGGACCGACCCCTACAATGAGCAGTTCTTC.

The chain recombines TRBV7-3 with TRBJ2-3; the match to TRBD2 covers 7 bases. After removal of 5 bases from V and 0 bases from J, the junction contained 5 bases not matched to a gene. CDR3 length equals 15 residues. Germline-derived CDR1 and CDR2 are SGHTA and FQGTGA. For the CDR3, the DNA is TGTGCCAGCAGCGTAAGCGGGACTAGCACAGATACGCAGTATTTT. Its protein product is CASSVSGTSTDTQYF.

The chain joins TRBV29-1 to TRBJ2-6, with D possibly TRBD1 on 6 matching bases. The V end was cut by 5 bases, the J end by 1 base, with 18 bases between. The length of the CDR3 is 17 residues. CDR1 is SQVTM and CDR2 is ANQGSEA in the germline V gene. As DNA, the CDR3 is TGCAGCGTTTTAGGTAGACAGGAAAATTCTGGGGCCAACGTCCTGACTTTC. Protein sequence: CSVLGRQENSGANVLTF. The variable domain in full, with the rest retrieved from reference TRBV29-1 and TRBJ2-6, is SAVISQKPSRDICQRGTSLTIQCQVDSQVTMMFWYRQQPGQSLTLIATANQGSEATYESGFVIDKFPISRPNLTFSTLTVSNMSPEDSSIYLCSVLGRQENSGANVLTFGAGSRLTVL.

This chain uses TRBV7-9 with TRBJ1-4; TRBD1 matches 7 bases. Looked up from germline, CDR1 is SEHNR and CDR2 is FQNEAQ (reference sequence). CDR3 length: 15 amino acids. Unmatched junction bases numbered 9, after V lost 5 bases and J lost 6 bases. This chain's CDR3 is CASSQMTGKYEKLFF. CDR3 sequence (DNA): TGTGCCAGCAGCCAAATGACAGGGAAGTATGAAAAACTGTTTTTT.

The rearrangement links TRBV28 to TRBJ2-1; D is uncertain. CDR1 is MDHEN and CDR2 is SYDVKM in the germline V gene. The CDR3 is made up of 14 amino acids. V was clipped by 2 bases and J by 1 base, with 6 bases between them. CDR3 protein: CASSLPGSYNEQFF. As DNA, the CDR3 is TGTGCCAGCAGTTTACCTGGGTCCTACAATGAGCAGTTCTTC.

J is TRBJ1-1 and V is TRBV6-2 or TRBV6-3; 10 bases agree with TRBD1. Germline lookup yields CDR1 MNHEY and CDR2 SVGEGT. The CDR3 length is 15 residues. After removal of 2 bases from V and 4 bases from J, the junction contained 4 bases not matched to a gene. As DNA, the CDR3 is TGTGCCAGCAGTTACCCGGGACAGGGGAGCACTGAAGCTTTCTTT. This translates into CASSYPGQGSTEAFF.